This note documents a single T cell receptor beta chain sequence. The source of the sample is a study of identical twins. Template switching added a universal primer binding site, and final cDNA carried unique molecular identifiers. TCRdb ran MiXCR on the 5' RACE reads and lists one entry per CDR3 protein. The sample lists about 690,000 distinct CDR3 sequences, about 20% occurring once. The CDR3 has 13 residues. Germline CDR1 DFQATT, CDR2 SNEGSKA (reference sequence). V was trimmed by 5 bases and J by 2 bases, leaving 13 bases between them. The sample also formed part of further work on T cells expressing NK-cell markers.

The chain links TRBV20-1 to TRBJ2-7, with D hard to call. This clonotype was sampled from a woman aged 18 to 35 in good health. The specimen was PBMCs. The CDR3 region has the DNA TGCAGTGCTTTGCCGACACTCACCTACGAGCAGTACTTC. Its translation: CSALPTLTYEQYF.